This TCR beta chain originates from a study of shared clonotypes between healthy human individuals. Turning to the study itself: Each donor's CD4 naive and CD4 memory cells filled three plates apiece, CD8 naive two, and CD8 memory one.

A word on this clone: Antigen specificity is unknown.

Naive CD8 cells comprised CD45RO-negative, CCR7-positively selected cells, excluding terminally differentiated effector memory CD45RA+ cells. An even split of each subset's genomic DNA across several immunoSEQ plates was performed. TCRdb keeps only in-frame clones here, not all; method: immunoSEQ multiplex PCR. The sample holds about 700,000 clones, around 90% seen once. Overall study results and limits: Memory subsets generally showed lower estimated richness than naive subsets.

This CDR3 has 14 amino acids. V shed 4 bases and J shed 6 bases, with 14 bases lying between them. Germline CDR1 SGDLS, CDR2 YYNGEE. The sequenced material came from naive CD8+ T cells sorted from blood. The chain uses TRBV9 and TRBJ1-5; a weak D match, TRBD1 (5 bases). The sequence derives from a man under 40 in good health. The CDR3 region has the DNA TGTGCCAGCAGCCCGGGGACGCCGGGTCAGCCCCAGCATTTT. As protein: CASSPGTPGQPQHF.